The rows below give T cell receptor beta chains drawn from one sample of a study of T-cell reconstitution after alpha-beta-depleted transplantation in children. TCRdb independently ran MiXCR on the PCR reads; one entry per CDR3 protein. The table lists about 980,000 distinct CDR3 sequences, around 30% of them singletons. Sequences were derived from PBMCs, mostly from graft donor cells, sampled 360 days after TCRalphabeta/CD19-depleted stem cell transplant. Receptor source: a boy in the first two years of life who had a stem cell transplant for SCID, so the T cells may come from the graft donor. Each CDR3 is given with its conserved first and last residue. D genes are given only for firm matches. Clone size appears in some rows only: once, few, many, or a class for an expanded clone.

D: .; V: TRBV7-3; size: .; J: TRBJ2-1; DNA: TGTGCCAGCAGCTATGCTCAGACTAGGGCTACCTACAATGAGCAGTTCTTC; CDR3: CASSYAQTRATYNEQFF
D: .; V: TRBV6-1; size: .; J: TRBJ2-7; DNA: TGTGCCAGAGGCGGGGAACTCTCCCGCCAGGAGCAGTACTTC; CDR3: CARGGELSRQEQYF
D: .; V: TRBV20-1; size: .; J: TRBJ2-1; DNA: TGCAGTGCTAGCTTTCTAGGGGAATGGAATGAGCAGTTCTTC; CDR3: CSASFLGEWNEQFF
D: .; V: TRBV15; size: .; J: TRBJ1-1; DNA: TGTGCCACCAGCAGACAAGGGCGAACTGAAGCTTTCTTT; CDR3: CATSRQGRTEAFF
D: .; V: TRBV7-8; size: few; J: TRBJ2-7; DNA: TGTGCCAGCAGCTTAGTCTCTAGCTCCTACGAGCAGTACTTC; CDR3: CASSLVSSSYEQYF
D: .; V: TRBV7-3; size: .; J: TRBJ2-2; DNA: TGTGCCAGCAGCTTAATAGGGGGGGGCTCGAACACCGGGGAGCTGTTTTTT; CDR3: CASSLIGGGSNTGELFF
D: .; V: TRBV4-3; size: .; J: TRBJ2-1; DNA: TGCGCCAGCAGCCAAGAAGGAATAGTGGGTAGCTCCTACAATGAGCAGTTCTTC; CDR3: CASSQEGIVGSSYNEQFF
D: .; V: TRBV5-5; size: few; J: TRBJ2-3; DNA: TGTGCCAGCCAAGACAGTGGTCGGACGACAGATACGCAGTATTTT; CDR3: CASQDSGRTTDTQYF
D: TRBD1; V: TRBV6-5; size: few; J: TRBJ2-1; DNA: TGTGCCAGCAGTTACTCGGGGACAGGGGCCAATGAGCAGTTCTTC; CDR3: CASSYSGTGANEQFF
D: .; V: TRBV19; size: .; J: TRBJ1-2; DNA: TGTGCCAGTAGTATTCGTCGGGGAACGGCCTATGGCTACACCTTC; CDR3: CASSIRRGTAYGYTF
D: .; V: TRBV5-1; size: many; J: TRBJ2-2; DNA: TGCGCCAGCAGCTTAGGTGGCGGGGAGCTGTTTTTT; CDR3: CASSLGGGELFF
D: TRBD2; V: TRBV5-1; size: .; J: TRBJ2-1; DNA: TGCGCCAGCAGCCTGGGGACTAGCGGGATCAATGAGCAGTTCTTC; CDR3: CASSLGTSGINEQFF
D: TRBD2; V: TRBV6-2/TRBV6-3; size: .; J: TRBJ2-5; DNA: TGTGCCAGCAGTTACCTCTTTGGACTAGCGGGGGGCGACCACCAAGAGACCCAGTACTTC; CDR3: CASSYLFGLAGGDHQETQYF
D: .; V: TRBV4-3; size: few; J: TRBJ1-2; DNA: TGCGCCAGCAGCCAAGAGGGGAGAGGAGTGAGAGGCTACACCTTC; CDR3: CASSQEGRGVRGYTF
D: .; V: TRBV11-2; size: .; J: TRBJ2-7; DNA: TGTGCCAGCAGCTTAGTAAGTTATGGGATCGACGAGCAGTACTTC; CDR3: CASSLVSYGIDEQYF
D: TRBD1; V: TRBV28; size: .; J: TRBJ2-5; DNA: TGTGCCAGCAGTTCGAGGGGGGGACAGGGAGAGACCCAGTACTTC; CDR3: CASSSRGGQGETQYF
D: .; V: TRBV5-1; size: many; J: TRBJ2-1; DNA: TGCGCCAGCAGCTTCGGGGAACCCTACAATGAGCAGTTCTTC; CDR3: CASSFGEPYNEQFF
D: .; V: TRBV28; size: many; J: TRBJ2-3; DNA: TGTGCCAGCAGTACCGGGCCGACCTACACAGATACGCAGTATTTT; CDR3: CASSTGPTYTDTQYF
D: TRBD2; V: TRBV7-2; size: few; J: TRBJ2-5; DNA: TGTGCCAGCAGCGGCGGACTAGCGGAGACCCAGTACTTC; CDR3: CASSGGLAETQYF
D: .; V: TRBV3-1; size: few; J: TRBJ2-5; DNA: TGTGCCAGCAGCCAAGATCAGGCGACCCAGTACTTC; CDR3: CASSQDQATQYF
D: .; V: TRBV29-1; size: .; J: TRBJ2-7; DNA: TGCAGCGTTGAAGGAGTCTCCTACGAGCAGTACTTC; CDR3: CSVEGVSYEQYF
D: TRBD2; V: TRBV4-3; size: .; J: TRBJ2-7; DNA: TGCGCCAGCAGCCCAGGAACCGGGACTAAGTACGAGCAGTACTTC; CDR3: CASSPGTGTKYEQYF
D: .; V: TRBV6-7; size: .; J: TRBJ2-1; DNA: TGTGCCAGCAGTTGCTCATACAATGAGCAGTTCTTC; CDR3: CASSCSYNEQFF
D: .; V: TRBV9; size: few; J: TRBJ1-6; DNA: TGTGCCAGCAGCGTAGGGAAACCCTCCTATAATTCACCCCTCCACTTT; CDR3: CASSVGKPSYNSPLHF
D: .; V: TRBV12-3/TRBV12-4; size: .; J: TRBJ2-3; DNA: TGTGCCAGCAGTCCCCGGACTTCTAACACAGATACGCAGTATTTT; CDR3: CASSPRTSNTDTQYF
D: TRBD2; V: TRBV3-1; size: .; J: TRBJ2-3; DNA: TGTGCCAGCAGCCAAGAATCCCCGAGCGGGGAGTCAGATACGCAGTATTTT; CDR3: CASSQESPSGESDTQYF
D: .; V: TRBV29-1; size: few; J: TRBJ1-1; DNA: TGCAGCGTGTCCCAAACAGGCTCTGTCACTGAAGCTTTCTTT; CDR3: CSVSQTGSVTEAFF
D: .; V: TRBV24-1; size: .; J: TRBJ2-1; DNA: TGTGCCACCTCCCTGAACGGGGACAATGAGCAGTTCTTC; CDR3: CATSLNGDNEQFF
D: TRBD2; V: TRBV29-1; size: .; J: TRBJ2-7; DNA: TGCAGCTCACCGGGGGGTCCCGGACTCTACGAGCAGTACTTC; CDR3: CSSPGGPGLYEQYF
D: .; V: TRBV5-6; size: .; J: TRBJ2-2; DNA: TGTGCCAGCAGAGTGGGTGTATCCACTTCACGGACCACCGGGGAGCTGTTTTTT; CDR3: CASRVGVSTSRTTGELFF
D: .; V: TRBV4-3; size: .; J: TRBJ2-7; DNA: TGCGCCAGCAGCCAAGATTGGGGACGGACCTACGAGCAGTACTTC; CDR3: CASSQDWGRTYEQYF
D: TRBD1; V: TRBV4-2; size: .; J: TRBJ2-1; DNA: TGTGCCAGCAGCCCCCGGACAGGGCTCAATGAGCAGTTCTTC; CDR3: CASSPRTGLNEQFF
D: .; V: TRBV3-1; size: .; J: TRBJ2-3; DNA: TGTGCCAGCAGCCAAGACCTGGACACAGATACGCAGTATTTT; CDR3: CASSQDLDTDTQYF
D: .; V: TRBV12-3/TRBV12-4; size: .; J: TRBJ1-3; DNA: TGTGCCAGCACCCTACGGGGGGGAAACACCATATATTTT; CDR3: CASTLRGGNTIYF
D: .; V: TRBV9; size: .; J: TRBJ2-7; DNA: TGTGCCAGCAGCGTAGGGGGGAAAGGGTACGAGCAGTACTTC; CDR3: CASSVGGKGYEQYF
D: TRBD2; V: TRBV28; size: .; J: TRBJ2-3; DNA: TGTGCCAGCAGTTATCTCGGGACTAGCGGGTATACGCAGTATTTT; CDR3: CASSYLGTSGYTQYF
D: TRBD2; V: TRBV4-3; size: .; J: TRBJ2-3; DNA: TGCGCCAGCAGCCACCAAGGGGACTATTTCACAGATACGCAGTATTTT; CDR3: CASSHQGDYFTDTQYF
D: .; V: TRBV15; size: few; J: TRBJ1-2; DNA: TGTGCCACCAGCAGACGAACAGGGTCTAACTATGGCTACACCTTC; CDR3: CATSRRTGSNYGYTF
D: .; V: TRBV27; size: many; J: TRBJ2-1; DNA: TGTGCCAGCTCACCACGAGGGGGTGAGCAGTTCTTC; CDR3: CASSPRGGEQFF
D: .; V: TRBV5-1; size: .; J: TRBJ1-1; DNA: TGCGCCAGCGGTCGGCTCTCGCAGGGGAACACTGAAGCTTTCTTT; CDR3: CASGRLSQGNTEAFF
D: .; V: TRBV4-2; size: .; J: TRBJ2-5; DNA: TGTGCCAGCAGCCAAGATGGCTTTCTGGCGGGGAAAAAAGAGACCCAGTACTTC; CDR3: CASSQDGFLAGKKETQYF
D: TRBD2; V: TRBV6-1; size: .; J: TRBJ2-1; DNA: TGTGCCAGCAGGCCCTGGATAGCGGGGGGTTGGGGGTCCTACAATGAGCAGTTCTTC; CDR3: CASRPWIAGGWGSYNEQFF